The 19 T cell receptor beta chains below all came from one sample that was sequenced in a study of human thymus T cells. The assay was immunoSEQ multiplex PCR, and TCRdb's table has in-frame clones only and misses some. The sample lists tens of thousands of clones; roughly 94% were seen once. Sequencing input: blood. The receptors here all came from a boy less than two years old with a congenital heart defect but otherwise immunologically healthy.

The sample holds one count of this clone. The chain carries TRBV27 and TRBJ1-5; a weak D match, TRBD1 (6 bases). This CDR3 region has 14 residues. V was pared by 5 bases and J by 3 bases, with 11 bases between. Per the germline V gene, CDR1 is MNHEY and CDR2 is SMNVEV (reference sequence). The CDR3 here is CASSPQGPNQPQHF. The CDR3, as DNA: TGTGCCAGCAGTCCACAGGGCCCCAATCAGCCCCAGCATTTT.

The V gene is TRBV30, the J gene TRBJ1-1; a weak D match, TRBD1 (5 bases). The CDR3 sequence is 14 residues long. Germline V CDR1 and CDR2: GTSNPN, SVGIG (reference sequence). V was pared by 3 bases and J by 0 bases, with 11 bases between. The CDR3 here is CAWSEDSLNTEAFF. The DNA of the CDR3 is TGTGCCTGGAGCGAAGACAGTTTGAACACTGAAGCTTTCTTT.

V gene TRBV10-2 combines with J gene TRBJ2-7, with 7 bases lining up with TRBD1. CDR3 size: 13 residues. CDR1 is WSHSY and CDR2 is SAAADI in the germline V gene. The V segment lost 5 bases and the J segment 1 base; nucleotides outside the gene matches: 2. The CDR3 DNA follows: TGCGCCAGCAGTAGGGACAGTTCCTACGAGCAGTACTTC. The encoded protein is CASSRDSSYEQYF.

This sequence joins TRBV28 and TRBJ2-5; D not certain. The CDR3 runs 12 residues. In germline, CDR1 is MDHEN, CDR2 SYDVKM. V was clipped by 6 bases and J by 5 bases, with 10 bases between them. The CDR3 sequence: CASSYPTETQYF. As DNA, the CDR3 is TGTGCCAGCAGCTACCCCACCGAGACCCAGTACTTC.

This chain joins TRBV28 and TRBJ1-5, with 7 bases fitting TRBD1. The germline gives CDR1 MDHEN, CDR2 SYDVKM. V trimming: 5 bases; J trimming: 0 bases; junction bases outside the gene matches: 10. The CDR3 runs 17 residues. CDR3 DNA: TGTGCCAGCAGTCCGAGGACAGGCCTTTATAGCAATCAGCCCCAGCATTTT. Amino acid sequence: CASSPRTGLYSNQPQHF.

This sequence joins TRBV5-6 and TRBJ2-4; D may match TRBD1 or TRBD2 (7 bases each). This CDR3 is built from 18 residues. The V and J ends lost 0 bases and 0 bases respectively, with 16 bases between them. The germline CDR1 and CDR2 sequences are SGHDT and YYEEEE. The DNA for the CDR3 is TGTGCCAGCAGCTTGGGACAGGGAGGGAGATTAGCCAAAAACATTCAGTACTTC. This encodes CASSLGQGGRLAKNIQYF.

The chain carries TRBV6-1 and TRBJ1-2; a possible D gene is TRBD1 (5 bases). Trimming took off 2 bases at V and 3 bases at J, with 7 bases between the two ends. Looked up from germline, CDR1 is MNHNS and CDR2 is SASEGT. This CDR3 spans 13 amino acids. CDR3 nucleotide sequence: TGTGCCAGCAGTGAATGGGGCGACTATGGCTACACCTTC. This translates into CASSEWGDYGYTF.

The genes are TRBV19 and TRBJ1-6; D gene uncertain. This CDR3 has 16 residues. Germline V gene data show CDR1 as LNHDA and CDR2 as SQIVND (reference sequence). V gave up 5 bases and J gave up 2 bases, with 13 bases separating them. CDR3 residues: CASSSPGRTYNSPLHF. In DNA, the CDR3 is TGTGCCAGTAGTTCACCCGGACGGACCTATAATTCACCCCTCCACTTT.

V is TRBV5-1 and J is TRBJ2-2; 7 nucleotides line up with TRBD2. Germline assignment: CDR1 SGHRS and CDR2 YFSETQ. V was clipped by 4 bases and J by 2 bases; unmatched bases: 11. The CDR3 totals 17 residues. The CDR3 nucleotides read TGCGCCAGCAGCCGACCGGGGAGGGCGGGAAACACCGGGGAGCTGTTTTTT. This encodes CASSRPGRAGNTGELFF.

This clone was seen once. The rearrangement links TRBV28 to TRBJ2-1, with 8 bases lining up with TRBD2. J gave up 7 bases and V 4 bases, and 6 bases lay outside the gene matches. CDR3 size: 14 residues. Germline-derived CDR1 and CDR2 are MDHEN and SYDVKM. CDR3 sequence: CASSYLAGRNEQFF. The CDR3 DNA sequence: TGTGCCAGCAGTTATTTAGCGGGAAGGAATGAGCAGTTCTTC.

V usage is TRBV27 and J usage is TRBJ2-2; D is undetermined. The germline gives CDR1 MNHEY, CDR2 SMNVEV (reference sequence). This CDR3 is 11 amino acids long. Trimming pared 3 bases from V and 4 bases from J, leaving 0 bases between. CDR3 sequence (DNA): TGTGCCAGCAGTTTCACCGGGGAGCTGTTTTTT. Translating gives CASSFTGELFF.

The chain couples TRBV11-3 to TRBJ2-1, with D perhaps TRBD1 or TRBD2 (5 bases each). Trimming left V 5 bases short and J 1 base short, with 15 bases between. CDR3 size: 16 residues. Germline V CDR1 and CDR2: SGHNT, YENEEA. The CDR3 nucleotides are TGTGCCAGCAGCCCTCGGCGTGGGGGATCCTACAATGAGCAGTTCTTC. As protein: CASSPRRGGSYNEQFF. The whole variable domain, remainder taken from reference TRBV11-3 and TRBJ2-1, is EAGVVQSPRYKIIEKKQPVAFWCNPISGHNTLYWYLQNLGQGPELLIRYENEEAVDDSQLPKDRFSAERLKGVDSTLKIQPAELGDSAVYLCASSPRRGGSYNEQFFGPGTRLTVL.

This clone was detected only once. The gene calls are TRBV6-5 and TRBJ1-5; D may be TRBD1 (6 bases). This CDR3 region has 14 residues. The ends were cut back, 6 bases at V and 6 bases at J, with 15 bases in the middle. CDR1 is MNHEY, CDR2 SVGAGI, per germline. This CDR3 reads CASSRGGAGQPQHF. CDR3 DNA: TGTGCCAGCAGCCGGGGGGGGGCCGGTCAGCCCCAGCATTTT.

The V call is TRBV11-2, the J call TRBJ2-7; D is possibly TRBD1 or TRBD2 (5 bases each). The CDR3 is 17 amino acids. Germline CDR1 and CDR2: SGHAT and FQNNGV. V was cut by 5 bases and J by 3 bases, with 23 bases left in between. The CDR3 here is CASSPTRTGAPNYEQYF. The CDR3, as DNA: TGTGCCAGCAGCCCGACGAGGACTGGGGCGCCCAACTACGAGCAGTACTTC.

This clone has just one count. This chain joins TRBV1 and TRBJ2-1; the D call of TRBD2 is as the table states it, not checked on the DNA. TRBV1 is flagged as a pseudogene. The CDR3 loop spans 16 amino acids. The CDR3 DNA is TGCACCAGCAGCCAAGAAGGGGGACTAGCGTGCAATGAGCAGTTCTTC. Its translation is CTSSQEGGLACNEQFF.

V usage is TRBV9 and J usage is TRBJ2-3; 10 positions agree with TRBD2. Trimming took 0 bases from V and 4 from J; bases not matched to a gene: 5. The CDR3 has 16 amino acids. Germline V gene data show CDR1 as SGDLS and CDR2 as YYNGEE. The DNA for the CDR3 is TGTGCCAGCAGCGTAGTTTCCAGCGGGGGGGCAGATACGCAGTATTTT. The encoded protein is CASSVVSSGGADTQYF.

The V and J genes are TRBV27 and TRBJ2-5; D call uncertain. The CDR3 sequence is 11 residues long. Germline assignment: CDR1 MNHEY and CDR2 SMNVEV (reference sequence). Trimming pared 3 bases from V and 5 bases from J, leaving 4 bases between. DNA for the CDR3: TGTGCCAGCAGTTTTCTGGAGACCCAGTACTTC. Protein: CASSFLETQYF.

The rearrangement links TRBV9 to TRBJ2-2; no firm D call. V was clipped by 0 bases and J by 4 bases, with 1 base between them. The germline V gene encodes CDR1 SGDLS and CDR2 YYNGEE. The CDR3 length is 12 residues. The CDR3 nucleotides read TGTGCCAGCAGCGTAGCCACCGGGGAGCTGTTTTTT. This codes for CASSVATGELFF.

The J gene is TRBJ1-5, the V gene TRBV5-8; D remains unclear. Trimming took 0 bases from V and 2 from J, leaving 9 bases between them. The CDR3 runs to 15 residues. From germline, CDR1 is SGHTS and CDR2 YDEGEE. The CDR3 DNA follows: TGTGCCAGCAGCTTGGCTGGTACGGGCAATCAGCCCCAGCATTTT. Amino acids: CASSLAGTGNQPQHF.